Below, 18 T cell receptor beta chains from the same sample are listed, as sequenced in a study of early T cells in non-severe SARS-CoV-2 infection. TCRdb itself ran the 5' RACE reads through MiXCR, one entry per CDR3 protein. The sample lists under 70,000 distinct CDR3 sequences, around 6% occurring once. Sequencing was done on a sample of whole blood. These TCRs come from an adult who was a healthcare worker with PCR-confirmed SARS-CoV-2 infection or an uninfected control (not recorded which).

This clonotype appeared many times. The J gene is TRBJ1-5, the V gene TRBV7-9; D is possibly TRBD1 (6 bases). There are 17 residues in the CDR3. The V end lost 5 bases, the J end lost 0 bases, and 17 bases lay between the germline ends. Germline V gene sequence: CDR1 SEHNR, CDR2 FQNEAQ (reference sequence). DNA for the CDR3: TGTGCCAGCAGCCTTGGCAGGGGTCCTGATAGCAATCAGCCCCAGCATTTT. Translated, it gives CASSLGRGPDSNQPQHF.

This clonotype was seen many times. V and J are TRBV6-6 and TRBJ2-6; 9 bases match TRBD1. With 0 bases clipped from V and 1 base from J, the junction kept 1 base outside the gene matches. Germline V gives CDR1 MNHNY, CDR2 SVGAGI (reference sequence). The CDR3 totals 17 residues. The CDR3 DNA reads as TGTGCCAGCAGTTACTCGGGGACAGGGTCTGGGGCCAACGTCCTGACTTTC. Its protein is CASSYSGTGSGANVLTF.

The CDR3 nucleotides are TGCGCCAGCAGCTTGGCCGCTGTGGCGGGGGGTTCAAGGAATCCGGGCATTCAGTACTTC. This codes for CASSLAAVAGGSRNPGIQYF. J is TRBJ2-4 and V is TRBV5-1; 8 bases are shared with TRBD2. The CDR3 length is 20 residues. The V segment lost 0 bases and the J segment 9 bases; nucleotides outside the gene matches: 23. CDR1 and CDR2 (germline): SGHRS, YFSETQ.

The sample holds many counts of this clonotype. The chain joins TRBV10-3 to TRBJ2-7; weak D call: TRBD1 (6 bases). CDR3 length equals 13 residues. The germline V gene has CDR1 ENHRY and CDR2 SYGVKD. V was pared by 3 bases and J by 5 bases, with 11 bases between. The CDR3 DNA sequence: TGTGCCATCAGTGACCGGGACAACAACGAGCAGTACTTC. The encoded protein is CAISDRDNNEQYF.

This clonotype was counted ten times or more. The V gene is TRBV11-2, the J gene TRBJ2-1, with TRBD2 identical over 12 bases. The V and J ends lost 1 base and 10 bases, in that order; junction bases with no gene match: 5. Per the germline V gene, CDR1 is SGHAT and CDR2 is FQNNGV. The CDR3 covers 15 residues. The CDR3 protein is CASSLGPTSGSEQFF. The CDR3 coding sequence is TGTGCCAGCAGCTTAGGCCCGACTAGCGGGAGCGAGCAGTTCTTC.

For the CDR3, the DNA is TGTGCCAGCGGATCGGGTACAGGGGTGGGCACAGATACGCAGTATTTT. This sequence encodes CASGSGTGVGTDTQYF. V and J are TRBV6-1 and TRBJ2-3, with 7 nucleotides matching TRBD1. Trimming cost V 8 bases and J 1 base; bases outside gene matches: 12. This CDR3 contains 16 residues. Per the germline V gene, CDR1 is MNHNS and CDR2 is SASEGT.

This clonotype occurred a few times. The CDR3: CASSLAIRAGGYEQYF. DNA for the CDR3: TGTGCCAGCAGCTTAGCAATAAGAGCGGGAGGCTACGAGCAGTACTTC. The chain uses TRBV7-2 and TRBJ2-7; TRBD2 aligns across 9 bases. Germline V gene lookup returns CDR1 SGHTA and CDR2 FQGNSA. The ends lost 0 bases at V and 3 bases at J; junction bases unmatched: 6. This CDR3 region has 16 residues.

This clonotype has more than one count but fewer than ten. The chain carries TRBV7-9 and TRBJ2-7; TRBD2 is a possible D gene (5 bases). Trimming pared 5 bases from V and 4 bases from J, leaving 18 bases between. Germline V lookup: CDR1 SEHNR, CDR2 FQNEAQ (reference sequence). The CDR3 totals 15 residues. The CDR3, as DNA: TGTGCCAGCAGCAACTTTTGGGGAGCCTGGTACGAGCAGTACTTC. It yields the protein CASSNFWGAWYEQYF.

This clonotype was seen repeatedly, ten times or more. The gene calls are TRBV12-3 or TRBV12-4 and TRBJ2-1; 9 nucleotides agree with TRBD2. The junction had 14 bases not matched to a gene; V was cut back by 2 bases and J by 6 bases. CDR3 length: 18 residues. The CDR3 sequence is CASSLPFSLAGISNEQFF. The CDR3 bases are TGTGCCAGCAGTTTACCCTTTTCCCTAGCGGGGATCTCCAATGAGCAGTTCTTC.

This clonotype has a count of ten or more. V usage is TRBV11-2 and J usage is TRBJ2-1; D may be TRBD2 (6 bases). CDR3 size: 15 residues. V was clipped by 1 base and J by 5 bases, with 12 bases between them. Germline V lookup: CDR1 SGHAT, CDR2 FQNNGV. The CDR3 coding sequence is TGTGCCAGCAGCTTAGGGCGGGGAGCCCACAATGAGCAGTTCTTC. It codes for CASSLGRGAHNEQFF. Variable domain in full (rest from reference TRBV11-2 and TRBJ2-1): EAGVAQSPRYKIIEKRQSVAFWCNPISGHATLYWYQQILGQGPKLLIQFQNNGVVDDSQLPKDRFSAERLKGVDSTLKIQPAKLEDSAVYLCASSLGRGAHNEQFFGPGTRLTVL.

The table lists this clonotype with many counts. This chain uses TRBV5-6 with TRBJ2-1, with D uncertain. Between the trimmed V and J ends, which lost 2 bases and 3 bases, there was a span of 15 bases. The CDR3 runs 16 residues. The germline V gene encodes CDR1 SGHDT and CDR2 YYEEEE. As DNA, the CDR3 is TGTGCCAGCAGCTTTTGGGCCTTGGCCTACTACAATGAGCAGTTCTTC. It codes for CASSFWALAYYNEQFF.

This chain connects TRBV11-2 to TRBJ2-7, with unresolved D. This CDR3 has 14 amino acids. The germline V gene encodes CDR1 SGHAT and CDR2 FQNNGV. Trimming shortened V by 7 bases and J by 1 base, and 14 bases separated the two germline ends. The CDR3 protein is CASKDASNSYEQYF. CDR3 DNA sequence: TGTGCCAGCAAGGATGCATCGAATTCCTACGAGCAGTACTTC.

This clonotype has more than one count but fewer than ten. V and J are TRBV29-1 and TRBJ2-2; D uncertain. Per germline, CDR1 SQVTM and CDR2 ANQGSEA. This CDR3 contains 12 residues. Trimming removed 2 bases at V and 4 bases at J, with 5 bases between. The CDR3 nucleotides are TGCAGCGTTGAACCGCTCACCGGGGAGCTGTTTTTT. This codes for CSVEPLTGELFF.

This clonotype has ten or more counts. The J gene is TRBJ2-7, the V gene TRBV20-1; D is uncertain. V was shortened by 3 bases and J by 2 bases, with 8 bases between the two germline ends. The length of the CDR3 is 12 residues. Germline V gives CDR1 DFQATT, CDR2 SNEGSKA (reference sequence). CDR3 amino acids: CSASGSAYEQYF. CDR3 nucleotide sequence: TGCAGTGCTAGTGGGTCGGCCTACGAGCAGTACTTC.

The V call is TRBV9, the J call TRBJ1-6; D is ambiguous. CDR1 SGDLS and CDR2 YYNGEE come from the germline V gene. The CDR3 runs to 14 residues. V was trimmed by 0 bases and J by 8 bases, leaving 9 bases between them. This CDR3 is CASSVDGVDSPLHF. CDR3 nucleotide sequence: TGTGCCAGCAGCGTAGATGGGGTTGATTCACCCCTCCACTTT.

This chain links TRBV3-1 with TRBJ1-1; D unresolved. Germline loops: CDR1 LGHDT, CDR2 YNNKEL (reference sequence). Trimming shortened V by 7 bases and J by 6 bases, and 15 bases separated the two germline ends. The CDR3 runs to 13 residues. CDR3 amino acids: CASMRHGFAEAFF. The CDR3 coding sequence is TGTGCCAGCATGAGGCATGGCTTCGCTGAAGCTTTCTTT.

This clonotype was detected a few times. It may be a read error: a sequence one base away is much more abundant. The CDR3 DNA follows: TGCGCCAGCAGCCCCAGGGGAAATGTGCAGTTCTTC. Its translation: CASSPRGNVQFF. The V call is TRBV5-1, the J call TRBJ2-1; possible D gene TRBD1, 6 bases. The CDR3 has 12 amino acids. The germline gives CDR1 SGHRS, CDR2 YFSETQ.

This clonotype was seen only a few times. This sequence joins TRBV4-1 and TRBJ1-2; D not certain. Looked up from germline, CDR1 is MGHRA and CDR2 is YSYEKL. V was trimmed by 1 base and J by 5 bases, leaving 14 bases between them. The CDR3 runs to 15 residues. For the CDR3, the DNA is TGCGCCAGCAGCCAAGTGCGTCATAGGGAATATGGCTACACCTTC. This encodes CASSQVRHREYGYTF.